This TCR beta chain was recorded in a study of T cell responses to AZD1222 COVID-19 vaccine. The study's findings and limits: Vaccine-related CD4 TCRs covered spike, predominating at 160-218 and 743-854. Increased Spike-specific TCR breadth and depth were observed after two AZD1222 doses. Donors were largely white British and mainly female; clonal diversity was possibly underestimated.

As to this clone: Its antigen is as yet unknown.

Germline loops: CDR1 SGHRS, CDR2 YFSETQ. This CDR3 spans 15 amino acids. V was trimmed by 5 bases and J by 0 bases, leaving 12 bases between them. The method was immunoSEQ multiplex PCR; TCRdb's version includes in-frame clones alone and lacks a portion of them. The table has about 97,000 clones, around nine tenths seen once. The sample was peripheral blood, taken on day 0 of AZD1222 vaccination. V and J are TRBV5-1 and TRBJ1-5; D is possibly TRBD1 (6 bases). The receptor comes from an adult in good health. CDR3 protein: CASRETGYSNQPQHF. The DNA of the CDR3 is TGCGCCAGCAGGGAGACAGGTTATAGCAATCAGCCCCAGCATTTT.